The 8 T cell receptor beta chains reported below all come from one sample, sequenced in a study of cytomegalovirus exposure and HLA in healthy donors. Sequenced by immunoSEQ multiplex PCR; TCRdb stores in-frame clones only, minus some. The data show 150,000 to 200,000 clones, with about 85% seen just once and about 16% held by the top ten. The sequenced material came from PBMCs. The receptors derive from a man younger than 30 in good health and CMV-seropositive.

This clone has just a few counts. CDR3 residues: CASSHLTGARNEKLFF. DNA for the CDR3: TGTGCCAGCAGCCATCTCACAGGGGCCCGGAATGAAAAACTGTTTTTT. The genes are TRBV11-2 and TRBJ1-4; 7 bases agree with TRBD1. The V segment lost 5 bases and the J segment 5 bases; nucleotides outside the gene matches: 11. This CDR3 is 16 amino acids long. Germline CDR1 and CDR2: SGHAT and FQNNGV.

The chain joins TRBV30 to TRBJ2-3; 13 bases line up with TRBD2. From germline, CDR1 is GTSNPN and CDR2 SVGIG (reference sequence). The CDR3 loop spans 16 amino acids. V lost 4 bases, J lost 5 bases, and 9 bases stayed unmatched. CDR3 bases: TGTGCCTGGAATAGGGGACTAGCGGGGATCCGAGATACGCAGTATTTT. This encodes CAWNRGLAGIRDTQYF.

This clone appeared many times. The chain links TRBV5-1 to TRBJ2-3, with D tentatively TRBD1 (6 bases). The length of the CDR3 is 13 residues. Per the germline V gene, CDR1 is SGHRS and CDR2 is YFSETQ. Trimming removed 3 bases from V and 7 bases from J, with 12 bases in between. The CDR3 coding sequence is TGCGCCAGCAGCTCGGCAGGGGAGAATACGCAGTATTTT. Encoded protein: CASSSAGENTQYF.

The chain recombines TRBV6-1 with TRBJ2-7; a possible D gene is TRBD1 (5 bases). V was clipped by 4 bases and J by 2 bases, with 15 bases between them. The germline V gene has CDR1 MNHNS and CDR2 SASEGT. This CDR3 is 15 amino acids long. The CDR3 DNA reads TGTGCCAGCAGTGCCCCCGGCCAGGGAACCTACGAGCAGTACTTC. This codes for CASSAPGQGTYEQYF.

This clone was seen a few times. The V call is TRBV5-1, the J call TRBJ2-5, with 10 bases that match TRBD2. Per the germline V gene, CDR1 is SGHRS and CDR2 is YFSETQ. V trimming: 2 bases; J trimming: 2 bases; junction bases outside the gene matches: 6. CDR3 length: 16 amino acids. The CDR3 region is CASSFLAGGLQETQYF. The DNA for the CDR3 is TGCGCCAGCAGCTTTTTAGCGGGGGGCCTTCAAGAGACCCAGTACTTC.

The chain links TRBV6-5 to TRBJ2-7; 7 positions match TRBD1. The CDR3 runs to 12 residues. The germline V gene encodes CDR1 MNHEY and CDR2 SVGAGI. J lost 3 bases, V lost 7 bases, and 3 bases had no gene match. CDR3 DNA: TGTGCCAGCACCGGGACAGACTACGAGCAGTACTTC. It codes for CASTGTDYEQYF.

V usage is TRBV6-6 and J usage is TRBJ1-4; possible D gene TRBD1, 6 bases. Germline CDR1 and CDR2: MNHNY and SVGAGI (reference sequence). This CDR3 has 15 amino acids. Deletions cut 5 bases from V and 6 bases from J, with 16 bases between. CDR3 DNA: TGTGCCAGCAGTGGAGACAGGCTGAAAGATGAAAAACTGTTTTTT. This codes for CASSGDRLKDEKLFF.

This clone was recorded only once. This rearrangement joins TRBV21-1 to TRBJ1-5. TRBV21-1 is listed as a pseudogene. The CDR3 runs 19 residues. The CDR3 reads CASSKVNRGTDYSNQPQHF. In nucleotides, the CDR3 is TGTGCCAGCAGCAAAGTGAACCGTGGGACGGACTATAGCAATCAGCCCCAGCATTTT.